These 18 T cell receptor beta chains were all obtained from the same sample, sequenced in a study of breast tumors, draining lymph nodes, adjacent tissues. TCRdb redid the calling of the multiplex PCR reads with MiXCR, one entry per CDR3 protein. The table records about 89,000 distinct CDR3 sequences, around 28% of them present only once. The lymph nodes were axillary draining lymph nodes from breast cancer patients. Specimen: axillary lymph node tissue. These TCRs come from a female donor with breast cancer. Some clones in this sample may be carry-over from other donors' samples.

This chain joins TRBV3-1 and TRBJ2-1, with a tentative D call TRBD1 (7 bases). The CDR3 is made up of 14 amino acids. V was shortened by 2 bases and J by 8 bases, with 13 bases between the two germline ends. Germline V gene lookup returns CDR1 LGHDT and CDR2 YNNKEL (reference sequence). This CDR3 reads CASSQSWRGHEQFF. The DNA of the CDR3 is TGTGCCAGCAGCCAAAGTTGGAGGGGGCATGAGCAGTTCTTC.

This clonotype has at least ten counts. This CDR3 is CASRPRDRNNEQFF. CDR3 coding DNA: TGTGCCAGCAGACCCCGGGACAGAAACAATGAGCAGTTCTTC. This sequence joins TRBV5-6 and TRBJ2-1; 7 bases agree with TRBD1. CDR3 length: 14 residues. V was pared by 5 bases and J by 5 bases, with 7 bases of the junction left unmatched. Germline V gene data show CDR1 as SGHDT and CDR2 as YYEEEE.

In its sample, this clonotype was seen many times. This chain links TRBV5-1 with TRBJ2-1; unclear D gene. Looked up from germline, CDR1 is SGHRS and CDR2 is YFSETQ. CDR3 size: 17 residues. V was cut by 2 bases and J by 0 bases, with 15 bases left in between. As DNA, the CDR3 is TGCGCCAGCAGCTTTGTCCCGGAGCCGAGCTCCTACAATGAGCAGTTCTTC. This sequence encodes CASSFVPEPSSYNEQFF.

This clonotype was seen ten or more times. The chain uses TRBV20-1 and TRBJ2-4; TRBD1 matches 10 bases. The CDR3 loop spans 16 amino acids. In germline, CDR1 is DFQATT, CDR2 SNEGSKA (reference sequence). Germline trimming cut 5 bases from V and 2 bases from J; bases unmatched to any gene: 9. DNA of the CDR3: TGCAGTGCTCCCCCCCGGACAGGGGGAACCAAAAACATTCAGTACTTC. This codes for CSAPPRTGGTKNIQYF.

In its sample, this clonotype was seen many times. The chain couples TRBV3-1 to TRBJ2-3; unclear D gene. The V end lost 5 bases, the J end lost 4 bases, and 4 bases lay between the germline ends. The CDR3 has 11 residues. Germline loops: CDR1 LGHDT, CDR2 YNNKEL (reference sequence). The CDR3 reads CASSSADTQYF. Here the CDR3 DNA reads TGTGCCAGCAGCTCGGCAGATACGCAGTATTTT.

This clonotype was picked up a small number of times. This chain uses TRBV7-8 with TRBJ2-5; D perhaps matches TRBD2 (6 bases). Trimming removed 4 bases from V and 9 bases from J, with 21 bases in between. The CDR3 is made up of 15 amino acids. Germline V lookup: CDR1 SGHVS, CDR2 FQNEAQ. The CDR3: CASSSSEIGLEAQYF. CDR3 sequence (DNA): TGTGCCAGCAGCTCTAGCGAGATCGGGTTGGAGGCCCAGTACTTC.

The chain recombines TRBV5-4 with TRBJ1-2, with D unresolved. The CDR3 consists of 13 residues. V was shortened by 5 bases and J by 4 bases, with 12 bases between the two germline ends. The germline V gene has CDR1 SGHNT and CDR2 YYREEE (reference sequence). CDR3 region: CASSPASTYGYTF. The CDR3 DNA reads as TGTGCCAGCAGTCCGGCCTCTACCTATGGCTACACCTTC.

This clonotype came up many times. This chain uses TRBV6-2 or TRBV6-3 with TRBJ1-5; no clear D. This CDR3 region has 12 residues. With 2 bases removed from V and 2 bases from J, the gap between germline ends came to 1 base. Germline assignment: CDR1 MNHEY and CDR2 SVGEGT. The CDR3 protein is CASSYGNQPQHF. The CDR3 nucleotides are TGTGCCAGCAGTTACGGCAATCAGCCCCAGCATTTT.

In its sample, this clonotype was seen many times. The genes are TRBV5-8 and TRBJ2-5; TRBD1 agrees at 7 bases. Per germline, CDR1 SGHTS and CDR2 YDEGEE. The V gene end was trimmed by 2 bases and the J gene end by 3 bases; junction bases not matched to a gene: 7. The CDR3 sequence is 15 residues long. The CDR3 region is CASSLLGQQEETQYF. DNA of the CDR3: TGTGCCAGCAGCTTATTGGGACAGCAAGAAGAGACCCAGTACTTC.

This clonotype was seen many times. The chain has TRBV20-1 and TRBJ2-3; a weak D match, TRBD2 (5 bases). The CDR3 has 14 amino acids. Germline V gene lookup returns CDR1 DFQATT and CDR2 SNEGSKA (reference sequence). V was cut by 3 bases and J by 1 base, with 11 bases left in between. CDR3 in amino acids: CSASIATGTDTQYF. The CDR3 nucleotides are TGCAGTGCTAGTATAGCGACTGGCACAGATACGCAGTATTTT.

This clonotype appeared a few times. This sequence joins TRBV4-1 and TRBJ2-1; D could derive from TRBD1 or TRBD2 (5 bases each). Germline V lookup: CDR1 MGHRA, CDR2 YSYEKL. V was cut by 1 base and J by 9 bases, with 22 bases left in between. CDR3 size: 17 residues. The CDR3 sequence is CASSQGRRLTSGGEQFF. The CDR3 region has the DNA TGCGCCAGCAGCCAAGGCCGAAGACTAACGTCTGGGGGTGAGCAGTTCTTC.

Remarks on this clonotype: An end of the junction does not agree with germline; a read error may underlie this. This rearrangement joins TRBV4-3 to TRBJ1-3; D gene unclear. In germline, CDR1 is LGHNA, CDR2 YSLEER. The CDR3 contains 9 residues. CDR3 residues: CASSQDQFF. CDR3 nucleotide sequence: TGCGCCAGCAGCCAAGATCAGTTTTTT.

This clonotype was observed many times. The chain links TRBV2 to TRBJ2-7, with D maybe TRBD1 (7 bases). V was pared by 3 bases and J by 3 bases, with 15 bases between. The CDR3 is made up of 15 amino acids. Germline V gene sequence: CDR1 SNHLY, CDR2 FYNNEI. CDR3 in DNA: TGTGCCAGCAGTGATGAGGCAGGGGGGATCTACGAGCAGTACTTC. Its translation is CASSDEAGGIYEQYF.

This clonotype has ten or more counts. The genes are TRBV18 and TRBJ2-3; D is unresolved. With 2 bases removed from V and 4 bases from J, the gap between germline ends came to 16 bases. In germline, CDR1 is KGHSH, CDR2 LQKENI. This CDR3 has 16 amino acids. CDR3 coding DNA: TGTGCCAGCTCACCAGGGATAGGAGTCTGGTCAGATACGCAGTATTTT. This codes for CASSPGIGVWSDTQYF.

This clonotype was counted a few times. This sequence may be a read error, since a much larger clone differs from it by one base. The V and J genes are TRBV27 and TRBJ1-5, with 9 bases identical to TRBD1. CDR1 and CDR2 (germline): MNHEY, SMNVEV (reference sequence). V dropped 5 bases and J dropped 9; count of bases not matched to a gene: 11. The CDR3 sequence is 15 residues long. The CDR3 sequence is CASSLSGQGYPPQHF. In nucleotides, the CDR3 is TGTGCCAGCAGTCTTTCCGGACAGGGGTATCCGCCCCAGCATTTT.

V usage is TRBV7-9 and J usage is TRBJ1-1; D unclear. The V end lost 5 bases, the J end lost 4 bases, and 17 bases lay between the germline ends. Germline loops: CDR1 SEHNR, CDR2 FQNEAQ (reference sequence). This CDR3 comprises 15 residues. The CDR3 sequence: CASSPRWLRATEAFF. CDR3 in DNA: TGTGCCAGCAGCCCCCGCTGGTTAAGAGCCACTGAAGCTTTCTTT. The variable domain in full, completed from reference TRBV7-9 and TRBJ1-1, reads DTGVSQNPRHKITKRGQNVTFRCDPISEHNRLYWYRQTLGQGPEFLTYFQNEAQLEKSRLLSDRFSAERPKGSFSTLEIQRTEQGDSAMYLCASSPRWLRATEAFFGQGTRLTVV.

This clonotype was observed many times. The chain employs TRBV29-1 and TRBJ1-2, with TRBD1 matching 10 bases. The V and J ends lost 6 bases and 1 base, in that order; junction bases with no gene match: 8. CDR1 and CDR2 (germline): SQVTM, ANQGSEA. The CDR3 contains 15 residues. The CDR3 sequence is CSVPGTGVDNYGYTF. The DNA of the CDR3 is TGCAGCGTCCCAGGGACAGGGGTCGATAACTATGGCTACACCTTC.

This clonotype was seen ten or more times. This chain connects TRBV20-1 to TRBJ2-2; D remains ambiguous. CDR1 and CDR2 (germline): DFQATT, SNEGSKA (reference sequence). The CDR3 loop spans 12 amino acids. V dropped 6 bases and J dropped 6 bases, with 11 bases sitting between them. CDR3 nucleotides: TGCAGTGCCCAGGAGACGGCCGGGGAGCTGTTTTTT. Amino acid sequence: CSAQETAGELFF.